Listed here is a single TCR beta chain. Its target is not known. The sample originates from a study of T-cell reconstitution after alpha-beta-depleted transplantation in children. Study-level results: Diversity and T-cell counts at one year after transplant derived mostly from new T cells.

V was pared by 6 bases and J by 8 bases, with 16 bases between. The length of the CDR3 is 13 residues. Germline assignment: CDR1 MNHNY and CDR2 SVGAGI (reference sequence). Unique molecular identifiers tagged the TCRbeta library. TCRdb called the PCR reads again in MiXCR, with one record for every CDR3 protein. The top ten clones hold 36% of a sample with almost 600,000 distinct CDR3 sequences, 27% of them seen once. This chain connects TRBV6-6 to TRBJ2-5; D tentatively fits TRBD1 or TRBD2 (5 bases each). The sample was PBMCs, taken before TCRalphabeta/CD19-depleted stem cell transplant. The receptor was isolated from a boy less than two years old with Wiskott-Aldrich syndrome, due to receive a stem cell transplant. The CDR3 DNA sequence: TGTGCCAGCAGGCCGGGGCAACAGGCCACCCAGTACTTC. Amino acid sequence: CASRPGQQATQYF.